The subject of this entry is one T cell receptor (beta chain). The data belong to a study of yellow fever vaccine responses in identical twins. CDR1 is KGHDR and CDR2 is SFDVKD in the germline V gene. J gave up 4 bases and V 7 bases, and 5 bases lay outside the gene matches. The CDR3 extends over 15 amino acids. TCRdb re-derived calls from the RT-PCR reads in MiXCR, one entry per CDR3 protein. The table lists 17,000 or so distinct CDR3 sequences, over 65% of them singletons. The TCR sequence derives from a young woman who received the yellow fever vaccine. Sequencing used T cells from blood (PBMCs), unsorted or a sorted subset (not recorded which), obtained before or after yellow fever vaccination (not recorded which). The V gene is TRBV24-1, the J gene TRBJ2-2; 10 bases are shared with TRBD1. The DNA of the CDR3 is TGTGCCACCAGCGACAGGGGGCTTTTCACCGGGGAGCTGTTTTTT. Translation gives CATSDRGLFTGELFF.